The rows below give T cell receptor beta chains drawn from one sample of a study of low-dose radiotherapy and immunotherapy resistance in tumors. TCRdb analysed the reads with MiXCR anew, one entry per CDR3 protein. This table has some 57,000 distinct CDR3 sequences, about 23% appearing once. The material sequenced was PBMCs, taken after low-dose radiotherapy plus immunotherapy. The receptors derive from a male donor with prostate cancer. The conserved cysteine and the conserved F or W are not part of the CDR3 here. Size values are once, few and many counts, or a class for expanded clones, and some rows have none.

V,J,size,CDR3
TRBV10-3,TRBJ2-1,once,AINGRAGLINEQF
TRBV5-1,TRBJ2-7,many,ASSLDVAQLAREQY
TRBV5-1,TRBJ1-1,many,ASSLGHDTEAF
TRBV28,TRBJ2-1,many,ASRDALDSQSRNEQF
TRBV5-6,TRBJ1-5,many,ASSDRTQQPQH
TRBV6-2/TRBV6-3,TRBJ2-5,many,ASSYLLAGELETQY
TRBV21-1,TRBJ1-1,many,ASSTGTAATEAF
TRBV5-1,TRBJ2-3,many,ASSVQDTDTQY
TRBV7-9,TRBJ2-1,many,ASSLGTGTGLSYNEQF
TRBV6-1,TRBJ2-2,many,ASSEEAGAPRGTGELF
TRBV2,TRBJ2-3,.,ASSPGTGTDTQY
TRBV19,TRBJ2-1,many,ASSTQGGFNEQF
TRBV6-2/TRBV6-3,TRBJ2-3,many,ASNGLAGGNTDTQY
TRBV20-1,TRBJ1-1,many,SAGQGGEAF
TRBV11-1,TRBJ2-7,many,ASSHSGPETGQY
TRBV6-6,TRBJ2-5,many,ATKRGESETQY
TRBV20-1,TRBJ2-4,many,SAGPTVAKNIQY
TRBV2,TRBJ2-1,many,ASKKEYNEQF
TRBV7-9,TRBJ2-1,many,ASSLGAHPYNEQF
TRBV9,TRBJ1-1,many,ASSRELVNTEAF
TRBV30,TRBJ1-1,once,AWSINRVNTEAF
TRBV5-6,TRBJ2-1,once,ASSPQGYEGNEQF
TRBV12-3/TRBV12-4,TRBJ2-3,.,ASSPIPDTQY
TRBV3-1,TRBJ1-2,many,ASSHGTQTANYGYT
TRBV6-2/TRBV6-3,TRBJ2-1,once,ASRSGDGGRNEQF